This is a list of T cell receptor beta chains from one sample in a study of HIV-infected patients and healthy controls. TCRdb itself ran the 5' RACE reads through MiXCR, one entry per CDR3 protein. The table records 9,500 to 15,000 distinct CDR3 sequences, 9.3% of them present only once. Sequencing used blood, obtained before antiretroviral therapy. These receptors all come from an adult with HIV infection. The donor label of this sample is uncertain. The CDR3 runs from the conserved cysteine through the conserved F or W. The D gene is left open where the match is weak. Clone size is given for some rows only: seen once, a few or many times, or a class if the clone is expanded.

J	V	size	D	DNA	CDR3
TRBJ2-5	TRBV7-6	many	.	TGTGCCAGCAGCTTATTTCAGGGGGGAAACATCCAGGAGACCCAGTACTTC	CASSLFQGGNIQETQYF
TRBJ1-1	TRBV7-9	many	.	TGTGCCAGCAGCTATAACAGGGTCACTGAAGCTTTCTTT	CASSYNRVTEAFF
TRBJ1-1	TRBV27	many	.	TGTGCCAGCAGTTCCCAGGGATGGACTGAAGCTTTCTTT	CASSSQGWTEAFF
TRBJ2-2	TRBV12-3/TRBV12-4	few	TRBD1	TGTGCCAGCAGCCAAAGACAGGGTAGGGGCACCGGGGAGCTGTTTTTT	CASSQRQGRGTGELFF
TRBJ1-4	TRBV7-2	.	.	TGTGCCAGCAGCTTAGGTATTGGAGGATTTAATGAAAAACTGTTTTTT	CASSLGIGGFNEKLFF
TRBJ1-2	TRBV4-3	medium-sized	.	TGCGCCAGCAGCCAGAGCCGGACAGAACTAAGTGATGGCTACACCTTC	CASSQSRTELSDGYTF
TRBJ1-2	TRBV6-2/TRBV6-3	many	TRBD1	TGTGCCAGCAGTGTCCGGGACAGCTCTTTCTTC	CASSVRDSSFF
TRBJ2-3	TRBV3-1	many	TRBD2	TGTGCCAGCAGCTCAAAGCGGGACCCGCAGTATTTT	CASSSKRDPQYF
TRBJ1-6	TRBV12-3/TRBV12-4	many	.	TGTGCCAGCAGATCTATGTGGGGGGCTATTTCTAATTCACCCCTCCACTTT	CASRSMWGAISNSPLHF
TRBJ2-2	TRBV29-1	many	TRBD2	TGCAGCGTCAACGGGGGGAGCGGGAGGGCGACCGGGGAGCTGTTTTTT	CSVNGGSGRATGELFF
TRBJ1-4	TRBV11-2	.	.	TGTGCCAGCAGCAGCAGCGGGGGGACCTCTAATGAAAAACTGTTTTTT	CASSSSGGTSNEKLFF
TRBJ1-5	TRBV12-3/TRBV12-4	.	.	TGTGCCAGCAGTTCTGGAGGCAATCAGCCCCAGCATTTT	CASSSGGNQPQHF
TRBJ1-5	TRBV12-3/TRBV12-4	medium-sized	.	TGTGCCAGCAGCCCCGTCAAACCCAATCAGCCCCAGCATTTT	CASSPVKPNQPQHF
TRBJ2-1	TRBV12-3/TRBV12-4	many	.	TGTGCCAGCACCCTGAGGAGCGAGCAGTTCTTC	CASTLRSEQFF
TRBJ2-5	TRBV20-1	many	.	TGCAGTGCTAGGGGTCCCAGGACCCAAGAGACCCAGTACTTC	CSARGPRTQETQYF
TRBJ2-3	TRBV7-2	many	TRBD2	TGTGCCAGCAGCACCTGGACTAGCTCCACTACGCAGTATTTT	CASSTWTSSTTQYF
TRBJ1-1	TRBV30	few	.	TGTGCCTCGCGGACGGTGAACACTGAAGCTTTCTTT	CASRTVNTEAFF
TRBJ2-5	TRBV10-3	.	.	TGTGCCATCAAGGGGGACTACAATCTCCAAGAGACCCAGTACTTC	CAIKGDYNLQETQYF
TRBJ1-4	TRBV12-3/TRBV12-4	many	TRBD1	TGTGCCAGCAGTTTCACAGGGGCCAGTAATGAAAAACTGTTTTTT	CASSFTGASNEKLFF
TRBJ2-2	TRBV24-1	.	.	TGTGCCACCAGTGATTTGTCATCCGGCGTGAACACCGGGGAGCTGTTTTTT	CATSDLSSGVNTGELFF
TRBJ2-1	TRBV19	few	.	TGTGCCAGTAGCTCGACTCGGGGGCCATCCTACAATGAGCAGTTCTTC	CASSSTRGPSYNEQFF
TRBJ2-5	TRBV10-1	many	.	TGCGCCAGCAGTGATGAGCTGGGACTTGGGGAGACCCAGTACTTC	CASSDELGLGETQYF
TRBJ2-1	TRBV23-1	many	.	TGCGCCAGCTTGGCCGGGGGCTCCTACAATGAGCAGTTCTTC	CASLAGGSYNEQFF
TRBJ2-4	TRBV11-1	many	TRBD2	TGTGCCAGCAGCTTAGGGGAAGGACTAGTTCACATTCAGTACTTC	CASSLGEGLVHIQYF
TRBJ2-5	TRBV2	many	.	TGTGCCAGCAGTGGGAAAACCGGGACTGCCAAAGAGACCCAGTACTTC	CASSGKTGTAKETQYF
TRBJ1-5	TRBV12-3/TRBV12-4	many	TRBD1	TGTGCCAGCACTGACGCCCCGGGACAGGGGGTAAGCAATCAGCCCCAGCATTTT	CASTDAPGQGVSNQPQHF
TRBJ2-1	TRBV19	.	.	TGTGCCACCCACGACGGCCGCTCCTACAATGAGCAGTTCTTC	CATHDGRSYNEQFF